Detailed here is one T cell receptor beta chain. This record comes from a study of control samples from healthy donors and cancer patients. The protocol was immunoSEQ multiplex PCR, while the TCRdb copy is restricted to in-frame clones and leaves out a portion. The sample yields about 80,000 clones, 75% to 85% seen once. Germline V gene data show CDR1 as MNHNY and CDR2 as SVGAGI (reference sequence). The CDR3 covers 13 residues. The ends lost 8 bases at V and 6 bases at J; junction bases unmatched: 3. The TCR was taken from a man aged 55 to 70 with head and neck cancer. Sequenced input: PBMCs. V is TRBV6-6 and J is TRBJ2-3, with 12 bases aligning to TRBD2. CDR3 sequence: CASGLAGTDTQYF. CDR3 sequence (DNA): TGTGCCAGCGGACTAGCGGGAACCGATACGCAGTATTTT.